The 31 T cell receptor beta chains below come from one sample, sequenced in a study of OX40 agonist ivuxolimab in advanced cancers. Using immunoSEQ multiplex PCR, the repertoire was profiled, and TCRdb retains in-frame clones only, with some absent. The sample yields roughly 14,000 clones, about three quarters seen once. The sample here was CD4+ or CD8+ T cells sorted from blood, taken in a trial of the OX40 agonist ivuxolimab. These receptors were collected from an adult with an advanced solid tumor such as melanoma, head and neck, liver or kidney cancer.

The gene calls are TRBV4-1 and TRBJ2-1; no clear D. CDR3 length equals 16 residues. The germline V gene has CDR1 MGHRA and CDR2 YSYEKL. V was cut by 1 base and J by 10 bases, with 20 bases left in between. The CDR3 sequence: CASSQVSIASLGEQFF. As DNA, the CDR3 is TGCGCCAGCAGCCAAGTCAGTATAGCCTCTTTAGGGGAGCAGTTCTTC.

This clone has only one observation. The V gene is TRBV29-1, the J gene TRBJ2-7; 8 nucleotides align to TRBD1. Germline V gene sequence: CDR1 SQVTM, CDR2 ANQGSEA. The CDR3 covers 14 residues. V lost 4 bases to trimming and J lost 0 bases; unmatched junction nucleotides: 5. Here the CDR3 reads CSVVGTGLSYEQYF. In nucleotides, the CDR3 is TGCAGCGTTGTCGGGACAGGCCTCTCCTACGAGCAGTACTTC.

The rearrangement links TRBV30 to TRBJ2-2; possible D gene TRBD2, 5 bases. Germline CDR1 is GTSNPN and CDR2 is SVGIG (reference sequence). Trimming removed 1 base at V and 5 bases at J, with 14 bases between. CDR3 length: 15 residues. The CDR3 sequence: CAWSAPGEITGELFF. The CDR3 DNA reads TGTGCCTGGAGTGCCCCTGGGGAGATAACCGGGGAGCTGTTTTTT.

The chain recombines TRBV11-2 with TRBJ2-6; D is uncertain. There are 18 residues in the CDR3. Trimming took 1 base from V and 1 from J, leaving 14 bases between them. Germline V gene data show CDR1 as SGHAT and CDR2 as FQNNGV. CDR3 coding DNA: TGTGCCAGCAGCTTAGTCGGCTTCGGTGGGTCTGGGGCCAACGTCCTGACTTTC. Translated: CASSLVGFGGSGANVLTF.

This clone appeared a single time. The chain employs TRBV27 and TRBJ2-7, with D perhaps TRBD2 (6 bases). The CDR3 has 14 amino acids. Germline V lookup: CDR1 MNHEY, CDR2 SMNVEV (reference sequence). Trimming stripped 6 bases from V and 2 bases from J, with 14 bases between. This CDR3 is CASSLSSEAYEQYF. The CDR3 coding sequence is TGTGCCAGCAGCCTTTCTAGCGAGGCCTACGAGCAGTACTTC.

The chain joins TRBV2 to TRBJ2-2, with D unresolved. The CDR3 is made up of 11 amino acids. V was clipped by 8 bases and J by 1 base, with 2 bases between them. The germline CDR1 and CDR2 sequences are SNHLY and FYNNEI. CDR3 DNA: TGTGCCAGCTGGAACACCGGGGAGCTGTTTTTT. As protein: CASWNTGELFF.

The sample holds one count of this clone. This chain uses TRBV27 with TRBJ2-5; possibly TRBD2 for D (6 bases). Trimming cost V 5 bases and J 1 base, with 17 bases left between them. Germline lookup yields CDR1 MNHEY and CDR2 SMNVEV (reference sequence). CDR3 size: 16 residues. The CDR3 sequence: CASSPNPLAFQETQYF. The CDR3 region has the DNA TGTGCCAGCAGTCCCAATCCGCTAGCGTTCCAAGAGACCCAGTACTTC.

Concerning this clone itself: The identical CDR3 is also encoded by other nucleotide sequences in the sample. The rearrangement uses TRBV4-3 and TRBJ2-7; 7 bases fit TRBD2. Germline V gene data show CDR1 as LGHNA and CDR2 as YSLEER. This CDR3 is built from 15 residues. Trimming at V came to 0 bases and at J to 4 bases, leaving 6 bases not matched to a gene. The CDR3: CASSQESSGVYEQYF. The CDR3 DNA reads TGCGCCAGCAGCCAAGAGTCTAGCGGAGTTTACGAGCAGTACTTC.

This chain joins TRBV13 and TRBJ2-7; TRBD1 is a possible D gene (5 bases). CDR3 length: 14 amino acids. CDR1 and CDR2 (germline): PRHDT, FYEKMQ (reference sequence). V lost 4 bases and J lost 2, with 12 bases in between. CDR3 DNA: TGTGCCAGCAGCTCCTGGACACAAGCCTACGAGCAGTACTTC. Protein: CASSSWTQAYEQYF.

The V gene is TRBV28, the J gene TRBJ2-7, with 8 positions matching TRBD1. There are 19 residues in the CDR3. J gave up 0 bases and V 2 bases, and 15 bases lay outside the gene matches. CDR1 is MDHEN and CDR2 is SYDVKM in the germline V gene. In nucleotides, the CDR3 is TGTGCCAGCAGTTTAGAGACAGGGGATCGCGCAACCCACTCCTACGAGCAGTACTTC. The encoded protein is CASSLETGDRATHSYEQYF. The full variable domain, in which reference TRBV28 and TRBJ2-7 provide the parts outside the CDR3, is DVKVTQSSRYLVKRTGEKVFLECVQDMDHENMFWYRQDPGLGLRLIYFSYDVKMKEKGDIPEGYSVSREKKERFSLILESASTNQTSMYLCASSLETGDRATHSYEQYFGPGTRLTVT.

The V and J genes are TRBV19 and TRBJ2-2, with unresolved D. This CDR3 is 11 amino acids long. CDR1 is LNHDA and CDR2 is SQIVND in the germline V gene (reference sequence). Between the trimmed V and J ends, which lost 9 bases and 5 bases, there was a span of 7 bases. The chain's CDR3 is CASDITGELFF. Here the CDR3 DNA reads TGTGCCAGCGACATTACCGGGGAGCTGTTTTTT.

V is TRBV30 and J is TRBJ2-1; D is ambiguous. V lost 0 bases and J 8 bases, leaving 11 bases between the germline ends. CDR3 length equals 13 residues. Germline V gene lookup returns CDR1 GTSNPN and CDR2 SVGIG (reference sequence). CDR3 coding DNA: TGTGCCTGGAGTGTGGTGACTTTCCATGAGCAGTTCTTC. It codes for CAWSVVTFHEQFF.

The chain uses TRBV7-9 and TRBJ2-2; D not certain. Trimming stripped 2 bases from V and 3 bases from J, with 10 bases between. Germline CDR1 SEHNR, CDR2 FQNEAQ (reference sequence). The CDR3 sequence is 15 residues long. The CDR3 sequence: CASSLRDLDTGELFF. CDR3 nucleotide sequence: TGTGCCAGCAGCTTACGAGACCTGGACACCGGGGAGCTGTTTTTT.

The rearrangement joins TRBV6-4 to TRBJ1-1; D remains ambiguous. The CDR3 totals 13 residues. V lost 0 bases and J lost 2, with 4 bases in between. Germline assignment: CDR1 MRHNA and CDR2 SNTAGT. CDR3 sequence reads: CASSDSPNTEAFF. In nucleotides, the CDR3 is TGTGCCAGCAGTGACTCGCCAAACACTGAAGCTTTCTTT.

With respect to this clone: The sample holds other DNA sequences that translate to the same CDR3. This chain uses TRBV7-2 with TRBJ2-7; no reliable D call. Germline V CDR1 and CDR2: SGHTA, FQGNSA. V was clipped by 5 bases and J by 3 bases, with 11 bases between them. This CDR3 has 13 residues. The CDR3 coding sequence is TGTGCCAGCAGCCCCGGACCGAACTACGAGCAGTACTTC. Protein sequence: CASSPGPNYEQYF. The entire variable domain, with the rest obtained from reference TRBV7-2 and TRBJ2-7, is as follows: GAGVSQSPSNKVTEKGKDVELRCDPISGHTALYWYRQSLGQGLEFLIYFQGNSAPDKSGLPSDRFSAERTGGSVSTLTIQRTQQEDSAVYLCASSPGPNYEQYFGPGTRLTVT.

The chain recombines TRBV27 with TRBJ2-7, with D possibly being TRBD1 (6 bases). This CDR3 is built from 15 residues. With 3 bases removed from V and 5 bases from J, the gap between germline ends came to 17 bases. Germline CDR1 is MNHEY and CDR2 is SMNVEV (reference sequence). Written as DNA, the CDR3 is TGTGCCAGCAGTTTGTTAGTCACAGGGTACGACGAGCAGTACTTC. This codes for CASSLLVTGYDEQYF.

In its sample, this clone was seen once. This chain uses TRBV14 with TRBJ2-1, with TRBD2 as a possible D gene (6 bases). Germline CDR1 and CDR2: SGHDN and FVKESK. This CDR3 spans 17 amino acids. Trimming shortened V by 4 bases and J by 6 bases, and 22 bases separated the two germline ends. The DNA for the CDR3 is TGTGCCAGCAGCCCACAAGGAATCGGGAGACCCCCCAATGAGCAGTTCTTC. As protein: CASSPQGIGRPPNEQFF.

The chain is built from TRBV30 and TRBJ1-2; D is perhaps TRBD1 (6 bases). This CDR3 is built from 19 residues. The V and J ends lost 0 bases and 0 bases respectively, with 23 bases between them. Germline V lookup: CDR1 GTSNPN, CDR2 SVGIG (reference sequence). The CDR3 DNA follows: TGTGCCTGGAGTGTATTCTCTACGGGGGGCCGGATAGCTAACTATGGCTACACCTTC. This translates into CAWSVFSTGGRIANYGYTF.

The CDR3 here is CASSFGAGGNIQYF. For the CDR3, the DNA is TGTGCCAGCAGCTTTGGAGCGGGGGGAAACATTCAGTACTTC. The chain couples TRBV5-6 to TRBJ2-4, with 9 bases lining up with TRBD2. The CDR3 has 14 residues. With V trimmed by 2 bases and J by 6 bases, 3 bases remained unmatched. CDR1 is SGHDT and CDR2 is YYEEEE in the germline V gene.

V and J are TRBV2 and TRBJ2-7, with D perhaps given as TRBD1 or TRBD2 (5 bases each). Germline V gene data show CDR1 as SNHLY and CDR2 as FYNNEI. The CDR3 totals 17 residues. With 6 bases removed from V and 6 bases from J, the gap between germline ends came to 27 bases. The CDR3 nucleotides read TGTGCCAGCAGCGCTCCTGTGGGACGGACCCTCCTTGGCGAGCAGTACTTC. Amino acid sequence: CASSAPVGRTLLGEQYF.

The genes are TRBV14 and TRBJ2-5; 9 nucleotides line up with TRBD1. This CDR3 is 16 amino acids long. V was pared by 2 bases and J by 2 bases, with 6 bases of the junction left unmatched. The germline V gene has CDR1 SGHDN and CDR2 FVKESK. DNA for the CDR3: TGTGCCAGCAGCCAAATTAAGGGACAGGGTCAAGAGACCCAGTACTTC. It translates to CASSQIKGQGQETQYF.

The chain combines TRBV29-1 with TRBJ2-1; a weak D match, TRBD1 (6 bases). Per the germline V gene, CDR1 is SQVTM and CDR2 is ANQGSEA. The CDR3 sequence is 14 residues long. Between the trimmed V and J ends, which lost 6 bases and 7 bases, there was a span of 19 bases. CDR3 protein: CSVIRGILGNEQFF. DNA for the CDR3: TGCAGCGTGATAAGGGGGATCCTTGGAAATGAGCAGTTCTTC.

In its sample, this clone was seen once. V usage is TRBV6-5 and J usage is TRBJ1-2, with 9 bases that match TRBD1. The CDR3 consists of 14 residues. From germline, CDR1 is MNHEY and CDR2 SVGAGI. Trimming at V came to 5 bases and at J to 3 bases, leaving 4 bases not matched to a gene. CDR3 protein: CASSPWTGDYGYTF. The DNA for the CDR3 is TGTGCCAGCAGTCCATGGACAGGGGACTATGGCTACACCTTC.

CDR3 nucleotide sequence: TGCGCCAGCAGCCAAGCTGATATACAGGGGAACACTGAAGCTTTCTTT. It yields the protein CASSQADIQGNTEAFF. The gene calls are TRBV4-3 and TRBJ1-1; TRBD1 is a possible D gene (6 bases). Between the trimmed V and J ends, which lost 1 base and 1 base, there was a span of 13 bases. The CDR3 covers 16 residues. Germline loops: CDR1 LGHNA, CDR2 YSLEER.

This clone is judged medium-sized. This sample also contains other DNA sequences that code for the same CDR3. The chain uses TRBV6-5 and TRBJ2-7, with D tentatively TRBD1 (6 bases). Trimming took off 2 bases at V and 1 base at J, with 9 bases between the two ends. The CDR3 covers 14 residues. Germline V gives CDR1 MNHEY, CDR2 SVGAGI. The chain's CDR3 is CASSYGQSSYEQYF. CDR3 nucleotide sequence: TGTGCCAGCAGTTACGGACAGAGTTCCTACGAGCAGTACTTC.

This rearrangement joins TRBV4-1 to TRBJ2-5, with 15 bases fitting TRBD2. Per the germline V gene, CDR1 is MGHRA and CDR2 is YSYEKL. This CDR3 region has 17 residues. Trimming took 2 bases from V and 5 from J; bases not matched to a gene: 6. CDR3 in amino acids: CASSQILGTSGRETQYF. The CDR3 coding sequence is TGCGCCAGCAGCCAAATTCTCGGGACTAGCGGGAGGGAGACCCAGTACTTC.

V is TRBV2 and J is TRBJ2-7; D ambiguous. V gave up 3 bases and J gave up 2 bases, with 11 bases separating them. The germline gives CDR1 SNHLY, CDR2 FYNNEI. The length of the CDR3 is 14 residues. CDR3 in DNA: TGTGCCAGCAGTGAGTCCGGTAGTACCTACGAGCAGTACTTC. Translation gives CASSESGSTYEQYF.

As DNA, the CDR3 is TGTGCCAGCAGTGACTCGACTAGCGGGAGTTACAATGAGCAGTTCTTC. It is translated as CASSDSTSGSYNEQFF. V is TRBV6-4 and J is TRBJ2-1; 12 positions match TRBD2. The junction had 1 base not matched to a gene; V was cut back by 0 bases and J by 4 bases. The germline V gene has CDR1 MRHNA and CDR2 SNTAGT. The CDR3 has 16 residues.

The chain joins TRBV5-4 to TRBJ1-3; a possible D gene is TRBD1 (6 bases). Per germline, CDR1 SGHNT and CDR2 YYREEE (reference sequence). The CDR3 is 14 amino acids. Trimming removed 4 bases at V and 1 base at J, with 9 bases between. The CDR3 bases are TGTGCCAGCAGCCTCGGACAGTCTGGAAACACCATATATTTT. Its protein is CASSLGQSGNTIYF.

This chain links TRBV4-1 with TRBJ2-1; D not certain. This CDR3 spans 19 amino acids. The germline V and J ends were trimmed by 0 bases and 0 bases, with 18 bases remaining between them. Germline V CDR1 and CDR2: MGHRA, YSYEKL. The CDR3 region has the DNA TGCGCCAGCAGCCAAGATCCCCCTGTGGTTTCAAGCTCCTACAATGAGCAGTTCTTC. Translated: CASSQDPPVVSSSYNEQFF.

The chain joins TRBV7-9 to TRBJ1-1, with no clear D. The germline V and J ends were trimmed by 5 bases and 5 bases, with 21 bases remaining between them. Germline assignment: CDR1 SEHNR and CDR2 FQNEAQ (reference sequence). The length of the CDR3 is 16 residues. The DNA of the CDR3 is TGTGCCAGCAGCCCCGGCCCCTCTGGGCCGGGGACTGAAGCTTTCTTT. Translated: CASSPGPSGPGTEAFF.